The present entry profiles one T cell receptor (beta chain) with its context. Antigen unknown. This record belongs to a study of cytomegalovirus exposure and HLA in healthy donors. About the study: The same platform was used for the 100 to 150 validation repertoires and the approximately 670 first-cohort repertoires, a later analysis reported. Study results and limitations: High specificity and sensitivity for cytomegalovirus status were reported for the classifier.

The CDR3 covers 14 residues. Germline V lookup: CDR1 GTSNPN, CDR2 SVGIG (reference sequence). The V end was cut by 2 bases, the J end by 7 bases, with 17 bases between. TCRdb keeps only in-frame clones here, not all; method: immunoSEQ multiplex PCR. The sample includes approximately 120,000 clones, 90% to 96% of them seen just once. The TCR was taken from a man aged 18-30 years in good health and CMV-seronegative. V is TRBV30 and J is TRBJ1-2; a weak D match, TRBD1 (5 bases). What was sequenced was PBMCs. CDR3 nucleotides: TGTGCCTGGAGTCGTAGGAGGGAGGGACGTGGCTACACCTTC. Translation gives CAWSRRREGRGYTF.